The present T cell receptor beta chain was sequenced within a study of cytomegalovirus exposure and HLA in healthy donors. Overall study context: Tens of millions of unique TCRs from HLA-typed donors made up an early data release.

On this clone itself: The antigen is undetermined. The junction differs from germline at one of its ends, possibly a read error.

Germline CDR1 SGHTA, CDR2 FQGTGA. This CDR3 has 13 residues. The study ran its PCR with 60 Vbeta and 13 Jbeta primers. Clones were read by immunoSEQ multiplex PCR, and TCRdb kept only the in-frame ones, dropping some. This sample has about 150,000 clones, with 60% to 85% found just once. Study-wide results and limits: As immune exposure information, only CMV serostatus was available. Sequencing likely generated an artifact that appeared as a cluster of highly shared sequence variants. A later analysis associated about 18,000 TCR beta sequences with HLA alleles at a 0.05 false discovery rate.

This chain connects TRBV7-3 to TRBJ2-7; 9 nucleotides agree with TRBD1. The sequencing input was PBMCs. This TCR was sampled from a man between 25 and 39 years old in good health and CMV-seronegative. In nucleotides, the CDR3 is TGTGCCAGCAGCATAACGACAGGGGGCGAGCAGTACTTC. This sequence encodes CASSITTGGEQYF.